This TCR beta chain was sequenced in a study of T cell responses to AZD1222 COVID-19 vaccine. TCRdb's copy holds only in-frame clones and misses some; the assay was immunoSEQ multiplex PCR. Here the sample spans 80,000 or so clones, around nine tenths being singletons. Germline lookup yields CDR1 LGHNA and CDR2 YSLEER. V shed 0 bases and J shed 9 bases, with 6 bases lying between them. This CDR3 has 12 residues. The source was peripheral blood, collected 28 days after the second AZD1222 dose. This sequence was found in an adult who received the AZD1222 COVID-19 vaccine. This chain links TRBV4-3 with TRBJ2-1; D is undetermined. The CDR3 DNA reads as TGCGCCAGCAGCCAAGATCGTCGTGAGCAGTTCTTC. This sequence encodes CASSQDRREQFF.